Shown below are 17 T cell receptor beta chains from a single sample sequenced in a study of T cell repertoires in cytomegalovirus infection. MiXCR, run by TCRdb on the reads, gives a single entry per CDR3 protein. The table lists under 350,000 distinct CDR3 sequences, around 10% of them singletons. The sequencing input was PBMCs. These receptor sequences come from a human donor in good health (CMV status not recorded). Some clones in this sample may be carry-over from other donors' samples.

At least ten counts were recorded for this clonotype. The chain carries TRBV6-6 and TRBJ1-6; TRBD1 might be the D (6 bases). Germline V gives CDR1 MNHNY, CDR2 SVGAGI (reference sequence). Trimming removed 6 bases from V and 6 bases from J, with 12 bases in between. This CDR3 has 14 amino acids. CDR3 protein: CASRGGQGNSPLHF. For the CDR3, the DNA is TGTGCCAGCAGGGGGGGGCAGGGTAATTCACCCCTCCACTTT.

This clonotype was observed at least ten times. This chain uses TRBV20-1 with TRBJ2-1; D is unresolved. This CDR3 spans 14 amino acids. V was shortened by 0 bases and J by 4 bases, with 10 bases between the two germline ends. Germline V gene lookup returns CDR1 DFQATT and CDR2 SNEGSKA (reference sequence). The CDR3 DNA follows: TGCAGTGCTAGAGAAGGAAGCCTATACAATGAGCAGTTCTTC. Translated: CSAREGSLYNEQFF.

J is TRBJ2-2 and V is TRBV7-6; no reliable D call. Germline V gives CDR1 SGHVS, CDR2 FNYEAQ. This CDR3 comprises 13 residues. Trimming shortened V by 7 bases and J by 6 bases, and 12 bases separated the two germline ends. CDR3 sequence: CASTPKAPGELFF. DNA of the CDR3: TGTGCCAGCACCCCGAAGGCACCCGGGGAGCTGTTTTTT. The entire variable domain, with the rest obtained from reference TRBV7-6 and TRBJ2-2, is as follows: GAGVSQSPRYKVTKRGQDVALRCDPISGHVSLYWYRQALGQGPEFLTYFNYEAQQDKSGLPNDRFSAERPEGSISTLTIQRTEQRDSAMYRCASTPKAPGELFFGEGSRLTVL.

The chain couples TRBV20-1 to TRBJ2-3; a weak D match, TRBD1 (6 bases). CDR1 is DFQATT, CDR2 SNEGSKA, per germline (reference sequence). The CDR3 is 12 amino acids. V was clipped by 4 bases and J by 3 bases, with 8 bases between them. CDR3 residues: CSANGQTDTQYF. In nucleotides, the CDR3 is TGCAGTGCTAATGGACAGACAGATACGCAGTATTTT.

The table lists this clonotype with many counts. The V and J genes are TRBV20-1 and TRBJ2-6, with unresolved D. The CDR3 consists of 14 residues. The V end lost 6 bases, the J end lost 0 bases, and 9 bases lay between the germline ends. Germline values: CDR1 DFQATT, CDR2 SNEGSKA (reference sequence). The CDR3 protein is CSASPSSGANVLTF. Here the CDR3 DNA reads TGCAGTGCATCTCCTAGCTCTGGGGCCAACGTCCTGACTTTC.

There are a few counts of this clonotype. The J gene is TRBJ1-6, the V gene TRBV4-1, with TRBD1 as a possible D gene (5 bases). Per the germline V gene, CDR1 is MGHRA and CDR2 is YSYEKL. The CDR3 covers 15 residues. The ends were cut back, 0 bases at V and 9 bases at J, with 12 bases in the middle. CDR3 DNA: TGCGCCAGCAGCCAAGAGGGGCAGGTTAGTTCACCCCTCCACTTT. This gives the protein CASSQEGQVSSPLHF.

This clonotype was counted many times. The chain has TRBV7-2 and TRBJ1-2; no definite D call. The CDR3 loop spans 11 amino acids. Germline CDR1 is SGHTA and CDR2 is FQGNSA. V lost 5 bases and J lost 5, with 6 bases in between. The CDR3 region is CASSVGYGYTF. The CDR3 DNA reads TGTGCCAGCAGCGTCGGATATGGCTACACCTTC.

Ten or more counts support this clonotype. The gene calls are TRBV18 and TRBJ1-2, with a weak D call TRBD1 (5 bases). This CDR3 spans 15 amino acids. The germline gives CDR1 KGHSH, CDR2 LQKENI. Trimming removed 3 bases from V and 6 bases from J, with 17 bases in between. Here the CDR3 reads CASSPLKGIGDGYTF. CDR3 nucleotide sequence: TGTGCCAGCTCACCGCTGAAGGGGATCGGCGATGGCTACACCTTC.

At least ten counts were recorded for this clonotype. J is TRBJ2-1 and V is TRBV27; D unclear. Trimming removed 5 bases from V and 0 bases from J, with 17 bases in between. The germline V gene encodes CDR1 MNHEY and CDR2 SMNVEV (reference sequence). The CDR3 is 17 residues long. The CDR3 sequence: CASSPPATKSSYNEQFF. CDR3 coding DNA: TGTGCCAGCAGTCCCCCCGCGACCAAGAGCTCCTACAATGAGCAGTTCTTC.

At least ten counts were recorded for this clonotype. The chain is built from TRBV28 and TRBJ2-3, with D unresolved. CDR1 is MDHEN and CDR2 is SYDVKM in the germline V gene. This CDR3 is built from 14 residues. Trimming cost V 5 bases and J 3 bases, with 12 bases left between them. CDR3 bases: TGTGCCAGCAGTCTGACAAATCCGACAGATACGCAGTATTTT. Residues: CASSLTNPTDTQYF.

The V gene is TRBV7-8, the J gene TRBJ2-5; the match to TRBD2 covers 8 bases. The germline gives CDR1 SGHVS, CDR2 FQNEAQ. J gave up 3 bases and V 5 bases, and 11 bases lay outside the gene matches. The CDR3 spans 16 residues. CDR3 sequence reads: CASSPRRSGGKETQYF. Written as DNA, the CDR3 is TGTGCCAGCAGCCCCCGGAGAAGCGGGGGAAAAGAGACCCAGTACTTC.

The sample holds many counts of this clonotype. The chain has TRBV7-9 and TRBJ2-3; D is tentatively TRBD1 or TRBD2 (5 bases each). From germline, CDR1 is SEHNR and CDR2 FQNEAQ (reference sequence). This CDR3 is 15 amino acids long. V dropped 10 bases and J dropped 6 bases, with 23 bases sitting between them. The CDR3 coding sequence is TGTGCCACGACGGGACCCCGGAGGCAGGGTGATACGCAGTATTTT. It yields the protein CATTGPRRQGDTQYF.

This clonotype was found a few times. The chain couples TRBV4-3 to TRBJ2-5, with 12 positions matching TRBD1. Germline CDR1 and CDR2: LGHNA and YSLEER. The CDR3 has 17 amino acids. V was pared by 6 bases and J by 2 bases, with 10 bases of the junction left unmatched. The CDR3 DNA sequence: TGCGCCAGCAGTTTAGGGACAGGGGGCCTACCGCAAGAGACCCAGTACTTC. Its translation is CASSLGTGGLPQETQYF.

This clonotype came up many times. The chain joins TRBV6-2 or TRBV6-3 to TRBJ1-1, with unresolved D. Germline V gene data show CDR1 as MNHEY and CDR2 as SVGEGT. The CDR3 is made up of 13 amino acids. V was trimmed by 7 bases and J by 10 bases, leaving 19 bases between them. CDR3 residues: CASTPRTGMRAFF. The CDR3 DNA reads as TGTGCCAGCACCCCTCGAACCGGGATGAGAGCTTTCTTT.

This clonotype was detected ten times or more. The chain uses TRBV7-8 and TRBJ2-5; TRBD2 agrees at 10 bases. This CDR3 contains 16 residues. Trimming at V came to 4 bases and at J to 0 bases, leaving 5 bases not matched to a gene. Germline loops: CDR1 SGHVS, CDR2 FQNEAQ. The CDR3 DNA reads as TGTGCCAGCAGCTCCTTCGGACTAGCGGACCAAGAGACCCAGTACTTC. Translating it yields CASSSFGLADQETQYF. Using reference TRBV7-8 and TRBJ2-5 for the parts outside the CDR3, the full variable domain is GAGVSQSPRYKVAKRGQDVALRCDPISGHVSLFWYQQALGQGPEFLTYFQNEAQLDKSGLPSDRFFAERPEGSVSTLKIQRTQQEDSAVYLCASSSFGLADQETQYFGPGTRLLVL.

This clonotype was seen repeatedly, ten times or more. This sequence joins TRBV6-5 and TRBJ2-1; TRBD1 is a possible D gene (6 bases). This CDR3 is 14 amino acids long. The germline V gene has CDR1 MNHEY and CDR2 SVGAGI. V lost 2 bases and J 3 bases, leaving 8 bases between the germline ends. The CDR3 DNA sequence: TGTGCCAGCAGTTACACGGACAGCTACAATGAGCAGTTCTTC. It specifies CASSYTDSYNEQFF.

This clonotype appeared many times. The chain carries TRBV14 and TRBJ2-6; 7 bases map to TRBD1. Germline assignment: CDR1 SGHDN and CDR2 FVKESK. V shed 2 bases, J shed 9 bases, and the junction held 10 bases outside the gene matches. This CDR3 is built from 16 residues. The CDR3 DNA sequence: TGTGCCAGCAGCCAATTAGTAGGGGGACAGAGCAACGTCCTGACTTTC. The encoded protein is CASSQLVGGQSNVLTF.